The 2 T cell receptor beta chains in this list originate from one sample, sequenced in a study of T-cell reconstitution after alpha-beta-depleted transplantation in children. TCRbeta library construction was performed incorporating unique molecular identifiers. TCRdb reprocessed the PCR reads with MiXCR, giving one entry per CDR3 protein. The sample holds 450,000 to 600,000 distinct CDR3 sequences, approximately 13% seen once. Sequencing used PBMCs, mostly from graft donor cells, obtained 360 days after TCRalphabeta/CD19-depleted stem cell transplant. The receptors here all came from a male patient under 18 who had a stem cell transplant for acute myeloid leukemia, so the T cells may come from the graft donor.

This clonotype was seen at least ten times. The chain uses TRBV20-1 and TRBJ2-1; weak D call: TRBD2 (7 bases). The CDR3 extends over 14 amino acids. V lost 3 bases, J lost 4 bases, and 13 bases lay in between. CDR1 is DFQATT, CDR2 SNEGSKA, per germline (reference sequence). CDR3 bases: TGCAGTGCTAGTGGGGGGGGCGGGTACAATGAGCAGTTCTTC. Its translation is CSASGGGGYNEQFF.

This clonotype was seen more than once but under ten times. V is TRBV12-3 or TRBV12-4 and J is TRBJ1-5, with a weak D call TRBD1 (5 bases). The CDR3 spans 14 residues. V was trimmed by 2 bases and J by 3 bases, leaving 8 bases between them. CDR3 in DNA: TGTGCCAGCAGTTTAAGACAGTACAATCAGCCCCAGCATTTT. Translating gives CASSLRQYNQPQHF.